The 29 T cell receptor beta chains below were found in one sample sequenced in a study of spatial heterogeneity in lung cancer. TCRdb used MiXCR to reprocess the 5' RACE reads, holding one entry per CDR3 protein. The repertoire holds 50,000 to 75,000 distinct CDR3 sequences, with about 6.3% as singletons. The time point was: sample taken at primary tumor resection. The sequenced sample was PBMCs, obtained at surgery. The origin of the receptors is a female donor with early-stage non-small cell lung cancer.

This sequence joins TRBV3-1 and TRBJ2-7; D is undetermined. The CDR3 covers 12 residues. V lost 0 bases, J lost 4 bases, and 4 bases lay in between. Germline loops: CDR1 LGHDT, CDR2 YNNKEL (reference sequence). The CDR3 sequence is CASSQEKYEQYF. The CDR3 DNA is TGTGCCAGCAGCCAAGAGAAATACGAGCAGTACTTC.

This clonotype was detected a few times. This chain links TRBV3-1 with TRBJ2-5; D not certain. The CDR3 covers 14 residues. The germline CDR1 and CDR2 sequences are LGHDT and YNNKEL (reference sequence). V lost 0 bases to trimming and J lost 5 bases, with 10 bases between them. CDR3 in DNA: TGTGCCAGCAGCCAAGATTGGAGCGCGGAGACCCAGTACTTC. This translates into CASSQDWSAETQYF.

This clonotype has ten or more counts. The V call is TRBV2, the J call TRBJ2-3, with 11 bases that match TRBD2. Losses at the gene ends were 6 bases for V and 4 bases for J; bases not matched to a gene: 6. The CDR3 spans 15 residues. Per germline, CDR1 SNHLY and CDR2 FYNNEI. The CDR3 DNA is TGTGCCAGCAGCCTAGCGGGGGGTACGGCAGATACGCAGTATTTT. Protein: CASSLAGGTADTQYF.

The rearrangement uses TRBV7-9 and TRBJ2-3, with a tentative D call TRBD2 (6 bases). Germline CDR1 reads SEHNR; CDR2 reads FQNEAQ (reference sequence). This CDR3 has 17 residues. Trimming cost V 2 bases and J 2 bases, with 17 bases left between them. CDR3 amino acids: CASSLIVGRDSTDTQYF. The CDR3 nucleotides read TGTGCCAGCAGCTTAATCGTTGGTAGGGACTCCACAGATACGCAGTATTTT.

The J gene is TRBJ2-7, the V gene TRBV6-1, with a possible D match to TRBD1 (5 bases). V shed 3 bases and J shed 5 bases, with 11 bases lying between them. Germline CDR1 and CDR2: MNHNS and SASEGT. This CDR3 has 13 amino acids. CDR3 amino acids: CASSERIGDEQYV. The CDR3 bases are TGTGCCAGCAGTGAGAGGATAGGGGACGAGCAGTACGTC.

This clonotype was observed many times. The CDR3 DNA reads TGTGCCAGCAGCTTGGTGGGGGGCGAGCAGTACTTC. Its protein product is CASSLVGGEQYF. This sequence joins TRBV5-5 and TRBJ2-7, with D maybe TRBD2 (6 bases). The germline V gene encodes CDR1 SGHKS and CDR2 YYEKEE (reference sequence). The CDR3 totals 12 residues. Trimming took off 0 bases at V and 6 bases at J, with 7 bases between the two ends.

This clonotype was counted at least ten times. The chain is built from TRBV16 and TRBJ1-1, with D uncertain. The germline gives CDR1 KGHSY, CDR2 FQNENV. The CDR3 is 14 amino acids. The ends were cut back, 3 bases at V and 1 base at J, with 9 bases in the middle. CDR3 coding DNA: TGTGCCAGCAGCCAGGGTCAGTCGAACACTGAAGCTTTCTTT. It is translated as CASSQGQSNTEAFF.

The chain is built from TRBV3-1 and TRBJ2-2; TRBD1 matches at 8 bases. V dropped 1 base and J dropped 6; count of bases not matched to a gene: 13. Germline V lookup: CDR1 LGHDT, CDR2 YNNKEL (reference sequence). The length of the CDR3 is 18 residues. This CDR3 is CASSQGADRVILAGELFF. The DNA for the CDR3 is TGTGCCAGCAGCCAAGGGGCGGACAGGGTCATTCTCGCCGGGGAGCTGTTTTTT.

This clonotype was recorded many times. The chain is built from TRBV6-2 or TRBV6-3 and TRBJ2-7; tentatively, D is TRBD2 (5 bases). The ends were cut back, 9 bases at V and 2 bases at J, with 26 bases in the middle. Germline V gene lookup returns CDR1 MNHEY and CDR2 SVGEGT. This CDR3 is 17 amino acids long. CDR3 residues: CARDQHHPSYGTYEQYV. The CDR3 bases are TGTGCCAGAGATCAGCACCACCCTTCATACGGGACCTACGAGCAGTACGTC.

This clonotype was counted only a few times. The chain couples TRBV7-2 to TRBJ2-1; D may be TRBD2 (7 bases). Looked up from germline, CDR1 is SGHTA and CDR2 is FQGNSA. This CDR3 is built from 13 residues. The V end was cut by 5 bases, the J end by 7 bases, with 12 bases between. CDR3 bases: TGTGCCAGCAGCGCCGGGGGGCATAATGAGCAGTTCTTC. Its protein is CASSAGGHNEQFF.

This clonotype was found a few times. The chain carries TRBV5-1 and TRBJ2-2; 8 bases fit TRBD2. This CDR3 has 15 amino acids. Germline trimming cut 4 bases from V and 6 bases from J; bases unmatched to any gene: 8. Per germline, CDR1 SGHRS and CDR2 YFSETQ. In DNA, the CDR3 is TGCGCCAGCAGCCCCGGGACTAGATCTCCCGGGGAGCTGTTTTTT. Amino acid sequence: CASSPGTRSPGELFF.

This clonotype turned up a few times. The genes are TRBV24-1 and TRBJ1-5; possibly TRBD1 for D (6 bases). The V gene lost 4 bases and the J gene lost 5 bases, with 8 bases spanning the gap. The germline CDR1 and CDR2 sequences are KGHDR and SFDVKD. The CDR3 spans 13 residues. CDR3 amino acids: CATSDRGDQPQHF. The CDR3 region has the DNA TGTGCCACCAGTGACAGGGGCGATCAGCCCCAGCATTTT.

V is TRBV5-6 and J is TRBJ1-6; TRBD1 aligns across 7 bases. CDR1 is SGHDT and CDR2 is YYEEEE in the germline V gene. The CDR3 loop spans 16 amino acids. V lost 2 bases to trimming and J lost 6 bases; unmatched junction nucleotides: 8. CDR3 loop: CASSLQGPQANSPLHF. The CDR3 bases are TGTGCCAGCAGCTTACAGGGGCCCCAGGCTAATTCACCCCTCCACTTT.

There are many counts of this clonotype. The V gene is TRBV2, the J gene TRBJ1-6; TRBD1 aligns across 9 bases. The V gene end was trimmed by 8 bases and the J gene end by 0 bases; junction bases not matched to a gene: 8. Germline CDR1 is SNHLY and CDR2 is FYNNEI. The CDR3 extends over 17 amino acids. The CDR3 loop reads CASRTGALRSYNSPLHF. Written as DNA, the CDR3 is TGTGCCAGCCGGACAGGGGCTTTGCGCTCCTATAATTCACCCCTCCACTTT.

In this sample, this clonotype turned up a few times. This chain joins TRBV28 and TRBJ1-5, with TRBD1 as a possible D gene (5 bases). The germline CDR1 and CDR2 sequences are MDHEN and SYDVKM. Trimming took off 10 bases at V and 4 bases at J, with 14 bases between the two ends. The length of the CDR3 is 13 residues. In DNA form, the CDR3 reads TGTGCCACCCTAGGCCCAGGGAATCAGCCCCAGCATTTT. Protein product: CATLGPGNQPQHF.

The CDR3 is CSAGPAQGDYGYTF. The CDR3 nucleotides are TGCAGTGCTGGACCAGCCCAGGGTGACTATGGCTACACCTTC. This chain joins TRBV20-1 and TRBJ1-2; perhaps TRBD1 as D (5 bases). V lost 5 bases and J lost 3, with 16 bases in between. CDR1 and CDR2 from the germline V gene are DFQATT and SNEGSKA (reference sequence). The CDR3 has 14 residues.

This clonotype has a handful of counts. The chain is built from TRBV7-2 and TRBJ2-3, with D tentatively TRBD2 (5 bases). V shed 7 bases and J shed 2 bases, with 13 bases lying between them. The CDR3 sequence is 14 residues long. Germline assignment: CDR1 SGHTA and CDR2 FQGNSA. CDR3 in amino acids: CASNPLSATDTQYF. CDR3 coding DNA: TGTGCCAGCAACCCACTTAGCGCCACAGATACGCAGTATTTT.

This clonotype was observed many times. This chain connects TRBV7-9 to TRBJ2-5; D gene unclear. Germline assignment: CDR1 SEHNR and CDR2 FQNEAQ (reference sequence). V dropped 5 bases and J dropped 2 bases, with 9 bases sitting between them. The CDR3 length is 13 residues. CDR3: CASSPPTQETQYF. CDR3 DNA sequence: TGTGCCAGCAGCCCACCTACGCAAGAGACCCAGTACTTC.

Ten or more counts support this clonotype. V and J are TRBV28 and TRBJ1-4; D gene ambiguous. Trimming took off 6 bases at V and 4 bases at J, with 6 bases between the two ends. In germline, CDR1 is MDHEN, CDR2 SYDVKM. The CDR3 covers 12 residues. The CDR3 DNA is TGTGCCAGCAGAGGAGATAATGAAAAACTGTTTTTT. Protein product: CASRGDNEKLFF. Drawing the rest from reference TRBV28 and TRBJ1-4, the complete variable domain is DVKVTQSSRYLVKRTGEKVFLECVQDMDHENMFWYRQDPGLGLRLIYFSYDVKMKEKGDIPEGYSVSREKKERFSLILESASTNQTSMYLCASRGDNEKLFFGSGTQLSVL.

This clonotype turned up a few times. CDR3 nucleotide sequence: TGTGCCAGCAGCTCATTCCCGAACGACAGGTCGGCCACTGAAGCTTTCTTT. It specifies CASSSFPNDRSATEAFF. The chain carries TRBV7-3 and TRBJ1-1; D may be TRBD1 (6 bases). From germline, CDR1 is SGHTA and CDR2 FQGTGA. Trimming cost V 4 bases and J 4 bases, with 22 bases left between them. The CDR3 is 17 residues long.

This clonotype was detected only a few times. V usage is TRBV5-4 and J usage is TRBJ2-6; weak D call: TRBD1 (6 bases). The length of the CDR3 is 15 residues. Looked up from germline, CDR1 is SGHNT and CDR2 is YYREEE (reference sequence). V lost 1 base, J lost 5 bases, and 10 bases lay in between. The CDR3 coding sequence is TGTGCCAGCAGCTTGCCTACAGGGAGGGCCAACGTCCTGACTTTC. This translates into CASSLPTGRANVLTF.

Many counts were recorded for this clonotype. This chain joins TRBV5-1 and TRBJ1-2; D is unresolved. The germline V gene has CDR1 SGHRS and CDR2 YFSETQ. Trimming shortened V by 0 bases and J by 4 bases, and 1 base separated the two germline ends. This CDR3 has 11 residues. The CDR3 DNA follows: TGCGCCAGCAGCTTGGGCTATGGCTACACCTTC. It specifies CASSLGYGYTF.

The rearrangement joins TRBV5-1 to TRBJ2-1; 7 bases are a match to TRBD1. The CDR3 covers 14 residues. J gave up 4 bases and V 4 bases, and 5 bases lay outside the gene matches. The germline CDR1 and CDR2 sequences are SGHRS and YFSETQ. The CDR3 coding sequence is TGCGCCAGCAGCACGGGGACAGTTTACAATGAGCAGTTCTTC. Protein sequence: CASSTGTVYNEQFF.

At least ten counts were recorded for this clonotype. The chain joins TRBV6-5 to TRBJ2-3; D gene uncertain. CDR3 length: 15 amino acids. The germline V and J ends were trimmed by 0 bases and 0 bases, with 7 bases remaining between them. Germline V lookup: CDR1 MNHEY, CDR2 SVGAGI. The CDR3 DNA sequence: TGTGCCAGCAGTTACTCCAAGTCTAGCACAGATACGCAGTATTTT. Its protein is CASSYSKSSTDTQYF.

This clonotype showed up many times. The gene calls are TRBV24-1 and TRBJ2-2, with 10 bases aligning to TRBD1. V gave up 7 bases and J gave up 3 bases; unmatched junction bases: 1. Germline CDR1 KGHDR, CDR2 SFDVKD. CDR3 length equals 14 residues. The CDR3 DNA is TGTGCCACCAGAGGGACAGGGGACACCGGGGAGCTGTTTTTT. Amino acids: CATRGTGDTGELFF.

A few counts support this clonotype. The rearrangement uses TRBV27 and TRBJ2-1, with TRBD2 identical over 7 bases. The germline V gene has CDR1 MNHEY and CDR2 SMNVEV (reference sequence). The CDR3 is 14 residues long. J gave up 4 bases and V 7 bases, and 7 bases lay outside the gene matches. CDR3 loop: CASIIEGLYNEQFF. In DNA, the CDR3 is TGTGCCAGCATCATAGAGGGACTATACAATGAGCAGTTCTTC.

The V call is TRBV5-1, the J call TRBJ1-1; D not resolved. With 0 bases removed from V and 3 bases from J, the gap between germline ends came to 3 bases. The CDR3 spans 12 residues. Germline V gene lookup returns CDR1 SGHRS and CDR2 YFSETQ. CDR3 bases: TGCGCCAGCAGCTTGGGGTACACTGAAGCTTTCTTT. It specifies CASSLGYTEAFF.

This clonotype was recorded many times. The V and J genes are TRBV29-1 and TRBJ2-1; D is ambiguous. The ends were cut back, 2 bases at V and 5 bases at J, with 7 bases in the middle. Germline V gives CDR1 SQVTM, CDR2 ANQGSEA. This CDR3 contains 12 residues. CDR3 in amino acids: CSVENRNNEQFF. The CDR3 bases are TGCAGCGTTGAAAACAGAAACAATGAGCAGTTCTTC.

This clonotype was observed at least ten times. In DNA form, the CDR3 reads TGTGCCACCAGTGACCCGAAGAGGGGGCTCCAAGAGACCCAGTACTTC. It yields the protein CATSDPKRGLQETQYF. The chain is built from TRBV24-1 and TRBJ2-5; the match to TRBD1 covers 7 bases. CDR1 and CDR2 from the germline V gene are KGHDR and SFDVKD. J lost 1 base, V lost 4 bases, and 8 bases had no gene match. There are 16 residues in the CDR3.